This T cell receptor (beta chain) was recovered during a study of T cells in Graves' hyperthyroidism and ophthalmopathy. TCR beta CDR3 sequences were amplified from RNA transcripts. The TCR CDR3 was amplified in a first-round RT-PCR using the HTBI primer set. TCRdb analysed the multiplex PCR reads with MiXCR anew, one entry per CDR3 protein. Of 250,000 to 400,000 distinct CDR3 sequences in the sample, approximately 15% were seen once. CDR3 length: 16 residues. Trimming took 0 bases from V and 0 from J, leaving 14 bases between them. Germline lookup yields CDR1 DFQATT and CDR2 SNEGSKA (reference sequence). Many counts were recorded for this clonotype.

The sample was blood. The V gene is TRBV20-1, the J gene TRBJ1-1; D not resolved. The source is a woman aged 35 to 49 with Graves' ophthalmopathy. In DNA, the CDR3 is TGCAGTGCTAGAGATTCGGGCCGTTTCATGAACACTGAAGCTTTCTTT. Translating gives CSARDSGRFMNTEAFF.